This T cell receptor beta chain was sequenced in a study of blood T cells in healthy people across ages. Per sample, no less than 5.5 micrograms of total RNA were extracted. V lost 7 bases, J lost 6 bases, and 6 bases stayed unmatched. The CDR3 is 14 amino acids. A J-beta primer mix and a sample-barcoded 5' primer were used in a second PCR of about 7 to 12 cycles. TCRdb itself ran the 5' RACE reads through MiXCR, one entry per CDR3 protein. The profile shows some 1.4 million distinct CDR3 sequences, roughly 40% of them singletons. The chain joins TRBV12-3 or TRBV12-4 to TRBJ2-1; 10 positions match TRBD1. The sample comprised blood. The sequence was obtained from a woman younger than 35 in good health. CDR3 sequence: CASTLGTGVNEQFF. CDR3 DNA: TGTGCCAGCACCCTCGGGACAGGGGTCAATGAGCAGTTCTTC.